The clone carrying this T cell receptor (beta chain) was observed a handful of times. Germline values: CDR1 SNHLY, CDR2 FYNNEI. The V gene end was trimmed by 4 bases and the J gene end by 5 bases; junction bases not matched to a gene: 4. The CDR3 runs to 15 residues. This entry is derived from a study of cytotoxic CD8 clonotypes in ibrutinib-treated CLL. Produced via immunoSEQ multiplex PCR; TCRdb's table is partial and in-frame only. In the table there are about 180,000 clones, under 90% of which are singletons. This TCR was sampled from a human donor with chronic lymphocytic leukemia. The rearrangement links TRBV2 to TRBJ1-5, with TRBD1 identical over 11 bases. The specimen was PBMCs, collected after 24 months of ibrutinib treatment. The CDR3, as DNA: TGTGCCAGCAGTGTCAGGACAGGGGGCTATCAGCCCCAGCATTTT. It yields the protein CASSVRTGGYQPQHF. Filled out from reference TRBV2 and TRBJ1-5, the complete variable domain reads EPEVTQTPSHQVTQMGQEVILRCVPISNHLYFYWYRQILGQKVEFLVSFYNNEISEKSEIFDDQFSVERPDGSNFTLKIRSTKLEDSAMYFCASSVRTGGYQPQHFGDGTRLSIL.